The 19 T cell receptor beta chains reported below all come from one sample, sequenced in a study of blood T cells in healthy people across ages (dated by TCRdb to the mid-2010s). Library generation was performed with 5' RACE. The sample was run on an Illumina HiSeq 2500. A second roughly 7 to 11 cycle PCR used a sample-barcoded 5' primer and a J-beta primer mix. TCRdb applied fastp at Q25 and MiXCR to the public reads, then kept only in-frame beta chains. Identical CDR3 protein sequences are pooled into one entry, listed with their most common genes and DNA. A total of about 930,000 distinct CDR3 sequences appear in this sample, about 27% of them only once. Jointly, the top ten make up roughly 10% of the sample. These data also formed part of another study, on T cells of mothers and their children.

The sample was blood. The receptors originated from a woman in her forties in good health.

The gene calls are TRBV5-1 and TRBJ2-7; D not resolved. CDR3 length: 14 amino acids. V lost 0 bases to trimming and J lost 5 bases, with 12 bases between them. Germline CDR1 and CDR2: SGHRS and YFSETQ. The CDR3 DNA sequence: TGCGCCAGCAGCTTGGCCAGGCGCGCCGACGAGCAGTACTTC. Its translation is CASSLARRADEQYF. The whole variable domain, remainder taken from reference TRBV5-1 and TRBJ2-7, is KAGVTQTPRYLIKTRGQQVTLSCSPISGHRSVSWYQQTPGQGLQFLFEYFSETQRNKGNFPGRFSGRQFSNSRSEMNVSTLELGDSALYLCASSLARRADEQYFGPGTRLTVT.

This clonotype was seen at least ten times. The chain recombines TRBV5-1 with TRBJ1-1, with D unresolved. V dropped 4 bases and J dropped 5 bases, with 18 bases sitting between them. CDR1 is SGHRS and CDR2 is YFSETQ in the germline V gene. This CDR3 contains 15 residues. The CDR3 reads CASSPRVGDGTEAFF. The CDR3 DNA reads TGCGCCAGCAGCCCCCGAGTTGGTGATGGGACTGAAGCTTTCTTT.

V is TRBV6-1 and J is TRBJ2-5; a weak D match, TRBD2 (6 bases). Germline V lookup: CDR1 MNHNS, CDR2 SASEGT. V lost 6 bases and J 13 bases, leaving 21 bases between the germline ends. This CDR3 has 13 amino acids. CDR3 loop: CASRKEGMGERYF. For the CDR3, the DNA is TGTGCCAGCAGGAAGGAGGGGATGGGCGAGCGGTACTTC.

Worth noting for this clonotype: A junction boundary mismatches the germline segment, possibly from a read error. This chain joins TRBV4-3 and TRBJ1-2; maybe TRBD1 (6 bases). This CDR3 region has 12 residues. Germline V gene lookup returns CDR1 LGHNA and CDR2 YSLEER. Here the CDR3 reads CASSLQGNGHTF. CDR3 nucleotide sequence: TGCGCCAGCAGCCTCCAGGGGAATGGCCACACCTTC.

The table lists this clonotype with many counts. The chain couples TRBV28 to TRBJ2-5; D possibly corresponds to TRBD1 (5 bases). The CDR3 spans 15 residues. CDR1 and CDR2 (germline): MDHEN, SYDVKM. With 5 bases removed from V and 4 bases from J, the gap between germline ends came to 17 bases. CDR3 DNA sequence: TGTGCCAGCAGTCTCCGCCAGGGTGGGATAGAGACCCAGTACTTC. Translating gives CASSLRQGGIETQYF.

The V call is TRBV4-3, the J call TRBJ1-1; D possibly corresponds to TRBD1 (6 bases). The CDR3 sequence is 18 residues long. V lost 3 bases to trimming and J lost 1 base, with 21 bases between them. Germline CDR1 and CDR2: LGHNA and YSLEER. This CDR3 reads CASSHSRTGTQANTEAFF. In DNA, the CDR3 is TGCGCCAGCAGCCATTCCCGAACAGGGACTCAAGCGAACACTGAAGCTTTCTTT.

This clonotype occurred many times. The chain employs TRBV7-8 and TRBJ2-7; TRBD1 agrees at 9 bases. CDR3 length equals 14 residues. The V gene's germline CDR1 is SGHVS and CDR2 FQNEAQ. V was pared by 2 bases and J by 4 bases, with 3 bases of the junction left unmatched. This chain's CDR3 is CASSLNRGPYEQYF. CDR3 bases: TGTGCCAGCAGCTTAAACAGGGGGCCTTACGAGCAGTACTTC.

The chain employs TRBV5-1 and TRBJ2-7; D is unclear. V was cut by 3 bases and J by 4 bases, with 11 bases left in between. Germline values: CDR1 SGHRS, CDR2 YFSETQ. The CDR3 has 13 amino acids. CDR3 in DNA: TGCGCCAGCAGCTCCGTGGGCGCGTACGAGCAGTACTTC. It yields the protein CASSSVGAYEQYF.

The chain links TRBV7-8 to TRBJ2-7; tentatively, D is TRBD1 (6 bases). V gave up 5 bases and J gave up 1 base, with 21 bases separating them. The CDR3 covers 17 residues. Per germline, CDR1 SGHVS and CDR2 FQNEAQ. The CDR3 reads CASSPKQQGRRSYEQYF. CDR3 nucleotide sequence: TGTGCCAGCAGCCCAAAGCAACAGGGTAGGAGGTCCTACGAGCAGTACTTC.

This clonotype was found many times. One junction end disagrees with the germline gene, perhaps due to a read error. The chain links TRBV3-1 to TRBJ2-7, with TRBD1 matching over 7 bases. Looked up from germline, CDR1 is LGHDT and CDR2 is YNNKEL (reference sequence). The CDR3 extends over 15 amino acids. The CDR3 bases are TGTGCCAGCAGCCAAGGAGGGGGCGCGTCCTCCGAGCAGTACTTC. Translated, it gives CASSQGGGASSEQYF.

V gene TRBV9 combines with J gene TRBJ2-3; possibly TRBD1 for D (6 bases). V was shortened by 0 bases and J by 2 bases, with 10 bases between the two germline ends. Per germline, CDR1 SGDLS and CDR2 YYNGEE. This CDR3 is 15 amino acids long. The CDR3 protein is CASSVVGATTDTQYF. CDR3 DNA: TGTGCCAGCAGCGTAGTGGGGGCGACCACAGATACGCAGTATTTT.

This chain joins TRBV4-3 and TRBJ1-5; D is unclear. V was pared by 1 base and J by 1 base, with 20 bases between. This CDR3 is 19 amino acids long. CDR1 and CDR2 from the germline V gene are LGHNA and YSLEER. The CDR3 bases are TGCGCCAGCAGCCAAGGCAACCTAGGTACAGATAAAAGCAATCAGCCCCAGCATTTT. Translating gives CASSQGNLGTDKSNQPQHF.

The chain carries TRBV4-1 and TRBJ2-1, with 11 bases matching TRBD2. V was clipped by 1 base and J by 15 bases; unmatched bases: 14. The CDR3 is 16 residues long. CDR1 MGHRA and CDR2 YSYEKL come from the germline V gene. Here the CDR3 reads CASSQGEETSGVEVFF. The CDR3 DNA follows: TGCGCCAGCAGCCAAGGGGAAGAGACTAGCGGGGTAGAAGTGTTCTTC.

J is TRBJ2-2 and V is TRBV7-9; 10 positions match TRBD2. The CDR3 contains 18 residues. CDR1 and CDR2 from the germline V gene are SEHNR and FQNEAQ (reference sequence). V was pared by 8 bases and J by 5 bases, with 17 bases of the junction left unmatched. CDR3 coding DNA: TGTGCCAGCCGACCCCAGGGACTAGCGCGTTCGGGAACCGGGGAGCTGTTTTTT. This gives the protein CASRPQGLARSGTGELFF.

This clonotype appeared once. CDR3 residues: CASRRDQGNEQFF. For the CDR3, the DNA is TGTGCCAGCAGGCGGGACCAAGGGAATGAGCAGTTCTTC. The chain couples TRBV2 to TRBJ2-1; D might be TRBD2 (6 bases). The V end was cut by 6 bases, the J end by 7 bases, with 13 bases between. Looked up from germline, CDR1 is SNHLY and CDR2 is FYNNEI. This CDR3 spans 13 amino acids.

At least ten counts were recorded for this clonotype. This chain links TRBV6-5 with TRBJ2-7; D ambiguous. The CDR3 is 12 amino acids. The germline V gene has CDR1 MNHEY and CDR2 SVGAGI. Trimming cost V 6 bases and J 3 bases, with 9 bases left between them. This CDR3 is CASSRVGYEQYF. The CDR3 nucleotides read TGTGCCAGCAGCCGGGTCGGCTACGAGCAGTACTTC.

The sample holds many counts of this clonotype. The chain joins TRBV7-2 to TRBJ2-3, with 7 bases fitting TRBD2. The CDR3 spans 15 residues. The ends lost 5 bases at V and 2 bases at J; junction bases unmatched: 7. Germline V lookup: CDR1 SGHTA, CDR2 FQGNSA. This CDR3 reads CASSGQRGNTDTQYF. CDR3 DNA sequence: TGTGCCAGCAGCGGCCAGCGGGGAAACACAGATACGCAGTATTTT.

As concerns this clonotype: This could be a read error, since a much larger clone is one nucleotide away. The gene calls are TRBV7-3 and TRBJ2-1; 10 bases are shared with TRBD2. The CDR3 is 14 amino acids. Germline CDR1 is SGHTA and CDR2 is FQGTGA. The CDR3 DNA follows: TGTGCCAGCAGCCCCGGACTAGCGGACAATGAGCGGTTCTTC. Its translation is CASSPGLADNERFF.

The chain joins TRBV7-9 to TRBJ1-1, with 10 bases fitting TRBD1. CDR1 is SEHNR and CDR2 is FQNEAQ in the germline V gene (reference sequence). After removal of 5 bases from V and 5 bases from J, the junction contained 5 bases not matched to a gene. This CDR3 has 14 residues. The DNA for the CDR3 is TGTGCCAGCAGCAAGGGACAGGGGATGACTGAAGCTTTCTTT. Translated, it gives CASSKGQGMTEAFF. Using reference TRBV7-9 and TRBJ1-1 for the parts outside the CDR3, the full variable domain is DTGVSQNPRHKITKRGQNVTFRCDPISEHNRLYWYRQTLGQGPEFLTYFQNEAQLEKSRLLSDRFSAERPKGSFSTLEIQRTEQGDSAMYLCASSKGQGMTEAFFGQGTRLTVV.